The present TCR beta chain was sequenced within a study of T cells after yellow fever vaccination. Template switching by 5'RACE produced TCR cDNA, adding a universal primer site and UMIs. TCRdb re-derived calls from the 5' RACE reads in MiXCR, one entry per CDR3 protein. The repertoire holds some 320,000 distinct CDR3 sequences, under 9% seen once, with around 3.3% in the top ten. V lost 7 bases and J 4 bases, leaving 13 bases between the germline ends. The CDR3 runs 12 residues. The germline V gene encodes CDR1 DFQATT and CDR2 SNEGSKA (reference sequence). This sequence was found in a man between 18 and 35 years old who received the YFV17D yellow fever vaccine. The chain joins TRBV20-1 to TRBJ1-2; D unresolved. The input for sequencing was CD4+ T cells sorted from PBMCs, taken 5 days after the yellow fever booster vaccination. CDR3: CSGSQLLYGYTF. The CDR3 region has the DNA TGCAGTGGATCCCAACTCCTCTATGGCTACACCTTC.